This T cell receptor beta chain was recorded in a study of Ad26.COV2.S vaccination and SARS-CoV-2 variants. Study background: Recipients of Ad26.COV2.S got it intramuscularly, once or twice 56 days apart. General study results and limits: Reported post-vaccination CD8+ and CD4+ T cell responses to spike showed substantial breadth.

V gave up 5 bases and J gave up 0 bases, with 10 bases separating them. CDR1 is SGHTA, CDR2 FQGNSA, per germline. The CDR3 sequence is 14 residues long. Treatment reported: 15 to 20 received Ad26.COV2.S at low or high dose, single or two shots; 5 received placebo; per-sample allocation not given. The samples date from day 63 after the first vaccine or placebo injection. On this clone: Its antigen is currently unknown.

Some clones are missing from TCRdb's copy, which holds only in-frame ones; the method was immunoSEQ multiplex PCR. The sample records about 320,000 clones, around 83% being singletons. Sequencing used peripheral blood, obtained in a trial of Ad26.COV2.S vaccine versus placebo. The V call is TRBV7-2, the J call TRBJ1-1, with D hard to call. The receptor's source is a person aged 18-65 years who received the Ad26.COV2.S COVID-19 vaccine or a placebo. The CDR3 coding sequence is TGTGCCAGCAGCCCTTATATCATGAACACTGAAGCTTTCTTT. Protein sequence: CASSPYIMNTEAFF.